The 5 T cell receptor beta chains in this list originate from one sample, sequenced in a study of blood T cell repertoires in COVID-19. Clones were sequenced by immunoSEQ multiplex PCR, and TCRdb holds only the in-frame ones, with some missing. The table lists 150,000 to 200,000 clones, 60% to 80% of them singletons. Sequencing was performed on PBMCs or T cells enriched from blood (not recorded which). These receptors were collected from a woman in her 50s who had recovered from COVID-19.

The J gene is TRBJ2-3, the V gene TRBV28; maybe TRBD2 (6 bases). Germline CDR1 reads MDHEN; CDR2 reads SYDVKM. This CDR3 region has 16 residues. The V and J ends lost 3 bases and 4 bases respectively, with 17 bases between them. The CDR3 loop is CASSFQFGTLSDTQYF. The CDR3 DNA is TGTGCCAGCAGTTTTCAGTTCGGGACTCTCTCAGATACGCAGTATTTT.

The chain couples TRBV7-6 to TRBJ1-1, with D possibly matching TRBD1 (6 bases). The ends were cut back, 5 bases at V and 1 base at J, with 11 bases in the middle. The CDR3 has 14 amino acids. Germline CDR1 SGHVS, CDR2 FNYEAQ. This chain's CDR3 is CASSVDSGNTEAFF. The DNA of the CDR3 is TGTGCCAGCAGCGTGGACAGTGGGAACACTGAAGCTTTCTTT.

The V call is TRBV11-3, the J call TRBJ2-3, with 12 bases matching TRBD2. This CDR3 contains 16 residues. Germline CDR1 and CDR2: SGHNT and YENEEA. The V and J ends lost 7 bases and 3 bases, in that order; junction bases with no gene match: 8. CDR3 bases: TGTGCCAGCACCTGGACTAGCGGGACGGGGACAGATACGCAGTATTTT. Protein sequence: CASTWTSGTGTDTQYF.

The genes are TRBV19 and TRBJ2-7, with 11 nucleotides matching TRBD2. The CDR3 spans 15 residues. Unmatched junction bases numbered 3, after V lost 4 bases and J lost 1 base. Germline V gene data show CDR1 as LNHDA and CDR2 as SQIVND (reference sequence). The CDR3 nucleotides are TGTGCCAGTAGTAGGGGACTAGCGGAGTCCTACGAGCAGTACTTC. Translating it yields CASSRGLAESYEQYF.

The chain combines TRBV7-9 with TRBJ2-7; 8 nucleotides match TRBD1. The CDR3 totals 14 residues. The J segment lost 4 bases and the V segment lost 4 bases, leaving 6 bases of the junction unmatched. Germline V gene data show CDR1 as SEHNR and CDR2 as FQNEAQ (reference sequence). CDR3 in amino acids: CASSSSGGPYEQYF. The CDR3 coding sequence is TGTGCCAGCAGCTCCTCAGGGGGCCCGTACGAGCAGTACTTC.